This T cell receptor beta chain appears in the sequencing data of a study of CD4 T cells in relation to SARS-CoV-2 and coronaviruses. Naive and memory CD4+ T cell DNA was deep-sequenced without culture. This table comes from immunoSEQ multiplex PCR, and its TCRdb copy is limited to in-frame clones, with some not included. The data show tens of thousands of clones, 92% seen once. To note about this clone: Its specificity is unknown.

The study's findings and limits: This crossreactivity analysis covered spike protein alone, no other viral proteins. No donor gave both pre-pandemic and post-infection samples.

The CDR3 covers 13 residues. V was cut by 4 bases and J by 0 bases, with 10 bases left in between. Germline assignment: CDR1 SQVTM and CDR2 ANQGSEA. Material: naive CD4+ T cells from PBMCs. Indicated subset: naive CD4+ T cells isolated by negative enrichment. This clonotype was obtained from an adult with COVID-19. The chain carries TRBV29-1 and TRBJ2-7; tentative D call: TRBD2 (6 bases). CDR3 nucleotides: TGCAGCGTTGGCGGGATAAGCTCCTACGAGCAGTACTTC. Translation: CSVGGISSYEQYF.